The rows below give T cell receptor beta chains drawn from one sample of a study of blood T cell repertoires in COVID-19. Clones were read by immunoSEQ multiplex PCR, and TCRdb kept only the in-frame ones, dropping some. The table lists nearly 350,000 clones, 85% to 90% of them singletons, with 7.3% in the top ten. The sequencing input was peripheral blood. The receptors stem from a woman between 70 and 85 years old with COVID-19, enrolled during active disease. The CDR3 runs from the conserved cysteine through the conserved F or W. A D gene is named only where the DNA matches it firmly. Clone size appears in some rows only: once, few, many, or a class for an expanded clone.

j_call: TRBJ1-2
v_call: TRBV6-2/TRBV6-3
cdr3_length: 13
d_call: TRBD1
clone_size: NA
cdr3_nt: TGTGCCAGCAGCCTGGGACAGATCTATGGCTACACCTTC
cdr3_aa: CASSLGQIYGYTF

j_call: TRBJ2-7
v_call: TRBV11-2
cdr3_length: 15
d_call: TRBD2
clone_size: few
cdr3_nt: TGTGCCAGCAGCTCTCATAGCGGGGGGGAGGACGAGCAGTACTTC
cdr3_aa: CASSSHSGGEDEQYF

j_call: TRBJ2-7
v_call: TRBV3-1/TRBV3-2
cdr3_length: 13
d_call: NA
clone_size: many
cdr3_nt: TGTGCCAGCAGCCAAGTCCAGGGTGGCGAGCAGTACTTC
cdr3_aa: CASSQVQGGEQYF

j_call: TRBJ2-6
v_call: TRBV19
cdr3_length: 18
d_call: NA
clone_size: NA
cdr3_nt: TGTGCCAGTAGTAAAGGGGCAGGGGTAAAAGCTGGGGCCAACGTCCTGACTTTC
cdr3_aa: CASSKGAGVKAGANVLTF

j_call: TRBJ1-5
v_call: TRBV19
cdr3_length: 16
d_call: TRBD1
clone_size: once
cdr3_nt: TGTGCCAGTAGGGAGACAGGGGGCAGGAGCAATCAGCCCCAGCATTTT
cdr3_aa: CASRETGGRSNQPQHF

j_call: TRBJ2-3
v_call: TRBV4-1
cdr3_length: 15
d_call: NA
clone_size: NA
cdr3_nt: TGCGCCAGCAGCCAAGTGGCCTCCGGGAAAGATACGCAGTATTTT
cdr3_aa: CASSQVASGKDTQYF

j_call: TRBJ1-2
v_call: TRBV4-3
cdr3_length: 17
d_call: TRBD1
clone_size: NA
cdr3_nt: TGCGCCAGCAGCCTAGAGACAGGGACAGGGGCTAACTATGGCTACACCTTC
cdr3_aa: CASSLETGTGANYGYTF

j_call: TRBJ1-2
v_call: TRBV10-2
cdr3_length: 14
d_call: NA
clone_size: NA
cdr3_nt: TGCGCCAGCAGTTTGAGCGGCACTAACTATGGCTACACCTTC
cdr3_aa: CASSLSGTNYGYTF

j_call: TRBJ2-7
v_call: TRBV4-3
cdr3_length: 14
d_call: NA
clone_size: NA
cdr3_nt: TGCGCCAGCAGCCAAGAGGAGGAATCCTACGAGCAGTACTTC
cdr3_aa: CASSQEEESYEQYF

j_call: TRBJ1-1
v_call: TRBV7-2
cdr3_length: 17
d_call: TRBD1
clone_size: NA
cdr3_nt: TGTGCCAGCAGCTTAGCGGGGACAGGGCAGGGGGGCACTGAAGCTTTCTTT
cdr3_aa: CASSLAGTGQGGTEAFF

j_call: TRBJ2-7
v_call: TRBV7-9
cdr3_length: 13
d_call: NA
clone_size: NA
cdr3_nt: TGTGCCAGCAGCGACATACGGGACTACGAGCAGTACTTC
cdr3_aa: CASSDIRDYEQYF

j_call: TRBJ2-5
v_call: TRBV7-2
cdr3_length: 14
d_call: TRBD2
clone_size: few
cdr3_nt: TGTGCCAGCAACCGCGGGGGGTGGGTAGAGACCCAGTACTTC
cdr3_aa: CASNRGGWVETQYF